A few counts support the clone carrying this TCR beta chain. Its antigen remains unidentified. The sample comes from a study of blood T cells in healthy people across ages. Study-wide results and caveats: Roughly linearly, TCR beta diversity per million T cells fell as age increased.

A sample-barcoded 5' primer and a J-beta primer mix were used in a second PCR of roughly 7 to 11 cycles. Using its own MiXCR run on the 5' RACE reads, TCRdb lists one record per CDR3 protein. The data contain fewer than 700,000 distinct CDR3 sequences, roughly 41% of them singletons. The clonotype was recovered from an older man in good health. The sequencing sample was made of blood.

The CDR3 coding sequence is TGTGCCTTCGGAAAGAACACTATCTACGAGCAGTACTTC. Its translation: CAFGKNTIYEQYF. V usage is TRBV30 and J usage is TRBJ2-4; no clear D gene. Judging by the DNA end, TRBJ2-7 fits better; the J call may be wrong. CDR3 length equals 13 residues. Germline V gives CDR1 GTSNPN, CDR2 SVGIG (reference sequence).